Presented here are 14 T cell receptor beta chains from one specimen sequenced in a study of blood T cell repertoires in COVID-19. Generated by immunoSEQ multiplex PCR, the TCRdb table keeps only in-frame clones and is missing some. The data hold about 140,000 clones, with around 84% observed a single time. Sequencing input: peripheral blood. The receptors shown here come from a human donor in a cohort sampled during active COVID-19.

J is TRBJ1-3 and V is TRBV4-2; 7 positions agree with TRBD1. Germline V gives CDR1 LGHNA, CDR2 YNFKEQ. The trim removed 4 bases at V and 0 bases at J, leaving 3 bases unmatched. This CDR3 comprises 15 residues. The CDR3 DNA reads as TGTGCCAGCAGCCCTACAGGGGTCTCTGGAAACACCATATATTTT. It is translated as CASSPTGVSGNTIYF.

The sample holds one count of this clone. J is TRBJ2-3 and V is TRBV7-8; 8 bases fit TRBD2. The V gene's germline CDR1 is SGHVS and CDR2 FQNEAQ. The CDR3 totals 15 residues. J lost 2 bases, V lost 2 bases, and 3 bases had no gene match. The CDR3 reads CASSLQRETTDTQYF. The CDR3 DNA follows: TGTGCCAGCAGCTTACAGCGGGAGACCACAGATACGCAGTATTTT.

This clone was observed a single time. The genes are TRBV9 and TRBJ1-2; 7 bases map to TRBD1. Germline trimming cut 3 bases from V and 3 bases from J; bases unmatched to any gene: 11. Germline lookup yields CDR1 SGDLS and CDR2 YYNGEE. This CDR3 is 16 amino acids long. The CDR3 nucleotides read TGTGCCAGCAGCGCGTCCGGGACAGTTGGGGACTATGGCTACACCTTC. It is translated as CASSASGTVGDYGYTF.

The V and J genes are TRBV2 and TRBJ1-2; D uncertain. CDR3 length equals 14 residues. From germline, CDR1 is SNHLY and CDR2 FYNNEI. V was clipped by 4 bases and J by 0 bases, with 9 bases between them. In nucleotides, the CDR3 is TGTGCCAGCAGTGCGGCGGGGACTAACTATGGCTACACCTTC. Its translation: CASSAAGTNYGYTF.

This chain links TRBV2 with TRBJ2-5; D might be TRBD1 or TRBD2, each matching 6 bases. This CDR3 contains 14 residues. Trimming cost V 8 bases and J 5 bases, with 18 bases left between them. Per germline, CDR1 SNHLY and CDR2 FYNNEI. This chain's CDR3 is CASCGGRLSETQYF. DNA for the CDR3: TGTGCCAGCTGTGGGGGGCGCCTCAGTGAGACCCAGTACTTC.

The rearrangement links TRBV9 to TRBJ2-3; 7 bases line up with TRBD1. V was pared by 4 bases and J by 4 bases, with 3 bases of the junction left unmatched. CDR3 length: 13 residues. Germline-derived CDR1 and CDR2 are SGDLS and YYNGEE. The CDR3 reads CASSQDRADTQYF. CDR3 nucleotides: TGTGCCAGCAGCCAAGACAGGGCAGATACGCAGTATTTT.

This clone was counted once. The CDR3 is CASSFSGGGVNEQFF. The DNA of the CDR3 is TGTGCCAGCAGCTTTAGCGGGGGGGGAGTCAATGAGCAGTTCTTC. The chain couples TRBV7-8 to TRBJ2-1; 11 positions match TRBD2. The CDR3 consists of 15 residues. The trim removed 3 bases at V and 6 bases at J, leaving 4 bases unmatched. Germline CDR1 SGHVS, CDR2 FQNEAQ.

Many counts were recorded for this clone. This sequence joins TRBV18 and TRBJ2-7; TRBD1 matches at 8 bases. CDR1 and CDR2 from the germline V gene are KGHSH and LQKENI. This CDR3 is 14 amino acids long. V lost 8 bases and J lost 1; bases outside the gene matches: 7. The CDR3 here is CASPVWTGSYEQYV. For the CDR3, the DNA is TGTGCCAGCCCAGTGTGGACAGGGTCCTACGAGCAGTACGTC.

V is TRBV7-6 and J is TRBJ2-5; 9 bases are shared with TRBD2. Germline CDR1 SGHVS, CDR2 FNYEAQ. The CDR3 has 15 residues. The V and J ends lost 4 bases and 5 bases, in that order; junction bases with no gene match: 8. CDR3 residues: CASSSGLAPLETQYF. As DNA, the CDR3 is TGTGCCAGCAGCTCGGGACTAGCACCTCTGGAGACCCAGTACTTC.

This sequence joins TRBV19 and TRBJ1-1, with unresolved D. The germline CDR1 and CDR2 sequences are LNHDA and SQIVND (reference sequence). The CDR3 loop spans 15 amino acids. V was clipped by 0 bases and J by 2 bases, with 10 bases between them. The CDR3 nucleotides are TGTGCCAGTAGTATAGAAGCAGGATTTAACACTGAAGCTTTCTTT. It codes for CASSIEAGFNTEAFF. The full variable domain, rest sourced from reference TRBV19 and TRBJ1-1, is DGGITQSPKYLFRKEGQNVTLSCEQNLNHDAMYWYRQDPGQGLRLIYYSQIVNDFQKGDIAEGYSVSREKKESFPLTVTSAQKNPTAFYLCASSIEAGFNTEAFFGQGTRLTVV.

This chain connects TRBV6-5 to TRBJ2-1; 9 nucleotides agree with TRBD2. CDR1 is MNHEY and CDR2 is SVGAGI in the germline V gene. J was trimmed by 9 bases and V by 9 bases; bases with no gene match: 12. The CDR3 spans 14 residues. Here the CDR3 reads CASSGGASRGEQFF. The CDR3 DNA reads TGTGCCAGTAGCGGGGGAGCCTCGCGGGGTGAGCAGTTCTTC.

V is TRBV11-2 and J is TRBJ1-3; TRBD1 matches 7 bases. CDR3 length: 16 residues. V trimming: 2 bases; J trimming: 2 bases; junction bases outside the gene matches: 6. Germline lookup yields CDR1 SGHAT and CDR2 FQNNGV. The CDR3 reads CASSLTLGTAGNTIYF. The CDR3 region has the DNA TGTGCCAGCAGCTTAACTTTAGGGACAGCTGGAAACACCATATATTTT.

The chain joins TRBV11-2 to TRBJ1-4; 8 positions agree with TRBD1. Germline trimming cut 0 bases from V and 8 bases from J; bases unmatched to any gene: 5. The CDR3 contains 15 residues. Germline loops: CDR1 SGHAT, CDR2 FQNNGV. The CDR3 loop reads CASSLDVRTGEKLFF. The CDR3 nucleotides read TGTGCCAGCAGCTTAGATGTGAGGACAGGGGAAAAACTGTTTTTT.

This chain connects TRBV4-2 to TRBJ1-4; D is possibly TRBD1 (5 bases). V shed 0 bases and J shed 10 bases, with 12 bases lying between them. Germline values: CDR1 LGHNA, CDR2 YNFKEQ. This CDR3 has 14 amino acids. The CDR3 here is CASSQDTGDGKLFF. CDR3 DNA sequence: TGTGCCAGCAGCCAAGATACGGGGGATGGAAAACTGTTTTTT.